This entry describes one TCR beta chain. The target antigen is unknown. The record originates from a study of T cell responses to AZD1222 COVID-19 vaccine. The table came from immunoSEQ multiplex PCR; TCRdb's copy has only in-frame clones and leaves some out. The data contain tens of thousands of clones, 84% of them singletons. Study-wide results and caveats: Clonal diversity may have been underestimated, and the donors were mostly white British, with more females than males.

Trimming cost V 5 bases and J 2 bases, with 18 bases left between them. Per the germline V gene, CDR1 is LNHDA and CDR2 is SQIVND (reference sequence). This CDR3 comprises 16 residues. V is TRBV19 and J is TRBJ2-5; D is perhaps TRBD1 (6 bases). The TCR comes from an adult in good health. Material: peripheral blood, obtained on day 0 of AZD1222 vaccination. The CDR3 protein is CASSFAPDSLQETQYF. The CDR3 coding sequence is TGTGCCAGTAGTTTTGCTCCGGACAGTCTGCAAGAGACCCAGTACTTC.